This is a list of T cell receptor beta chains from one sample in a study of regulatory T cells in long-lasting Graves disease. TCRdb redid the calling of the multiplex PCR reads with MiXCR, one entry per CDR3 protein. The data hold about 290,000 distinct CDR3 sequences, with roughly a fifth observed a single time. The source material was peripheral blood mononuclear cells (PBMCs), sampled when the disease was refractory, from a patient treated with antithyroid drugs. These receptors were taken from a female donor with Graves disease. Each CDR3 is given with its conserved first and last residue. The D gene is left open where the match is weak. The size field is filled for only some rows; it gives once, few, many or a size class.

clone size	D gene	V gene	J gene	CDR3 DNA	CDR3 protein
NA	NA	TRBV30	TRBJ1-6	TGTGCCTCCGCCGGGACCGATAATTCACCCCTCCACTTT	CASAGTDNSPLHF
NA	NA	TRBV10-3	TRBJ1-1	TGTGCCATCAGTCCCTTGGACAGCTCAGCGAACACTGAAGCTTTCTTT	CAISPLDSSANTEAFF
many	NA	TRBV27	TRBJ2-5	TGTGCCAGCAGTTGGACCGGCTTACAAGAGACCCAGTACTTC	CASSWTGLQETQYF
few	NA	TRBV4-1	TRBJ1-4	TGCGCCAGCAGCCAAGAAGGGGGGACTAATGAAAAACTGTTTTTT	CASSQEGGTNEKLFF
NA	NA	TRBV19	TRBJ1-3	TGTGCCAGTAGTACCAGCAGCTCTGGAAACACCATATATTTT	CASSTSSSGNTIYF
NA	NA	TRBV19	TRBJ1-4	TGTGCCAGCTCCCCATCACGGGAAGGAAAACTGTTTTTT	CASSPSREGKLFF
many	TRBD1	TRBV6-2/TRBV6-3	TRBJ1-6	TGTGCCAGCAGCTACGGACAGGGGGCGCGTAATTCACCCCTCCACTTT	CASSYGQGARNSPLHF
NA	NA	TRBV11-2	TRBJ2-3	TGTGCCAGCAGCCCCCTAGGGGCTAGCACAGATACGCAGTATTTT	CASSPLGASTDTQYF
few	TRBD2	TRBV28	TRBJ2-1	TGTGCCAGCAGCCCTCGACCCCTGACCCATAGGCGGGGGTCCTACAATGAGCAGTTCTTC	CASSPRPLTHRRGSYNEQFF
NA	TRBD1	TRBV6-2/TRBV6-3	TRBJ2-7	TGTGCCAGCAGTTACTCCGGGACAGGGGGTCGCGAGCAGTACTTC	CASSYSGTGGREQYF
few	NA	TRBV9	TRBJ2-7	TGTGCCAGCAGCGTAGGGTGGACTACTAACCACGAGCAGTACTTC	CASSVGWTTNHEQYF
many	NA	TRBV28	TRBJ2-7	TGTGCCAGCACCCACAAGGCCCTGGACTTGAACGAGCAGTACTTC	CASTHKALDLNEQYF
NA	NA	TRBV28	TRBJ2-5	TGTGCCAGCAGTTTCCTCAGGACTCGCCAAGAGACCCAGTACTTC	CASSFLRTRQETQYF
few	NA	TRBV2	TRBJ2-1	TGTGCCGCAAAGAGGGGCTCCTACAATGAGCAGTTCTTC	CAAKRGSYNEQFF
NA	NA	TRBV7-2	TRBJ2-5	TGTGCCAGCAGCTTTAGCAAATCCGAGACCCAGTACTTC	CASSFSKSETQYF
NA	NA	TRBV19	TRBJ2-6	TGTGCCAGTCGGAAAGCTGGGGCCAACGTCCTGACTTTC	CASRKAGANVLTF
NA	TRBD1	TRBV29-1	TRBJ2-2	TGCAGCGTTGAAGTATCCGACAGGGGGCTGGGGGAGCTGTTTTTT	CSVEVSDRGLGELFF
many	NA	TRBV2	TRBJ1-4	TGTGCCAGCAGTTCCAGCGTGGGGGTTCAGGAAACTAATGAAAAACTGTTTTTT	CASSSSVGVQETNEKLFF
many	NA	TRBV5-1	TRBJ1-1	TGCGCCAGCAGCCCGGTCGGGGACACTGAAGCTTTCTTT	CASSPVGDTEAFF
NA	TRBD2	TRBV6-2/TRBV6-3	TRBJ2-4	TGTGCCAGCAGAGTTGGGACTAGCATCGCCAAAAACATTCAGTACTTC	CASRVGTSIAKNIQYF
many	NA	TRBV20-1	TRBJ2-7	TGCAGTGCTAGGCCGGGCTCCTCCTACGAGCAGTACTTC	CSARPGSSYEQYF
few	TRBD1	TRBV5-4	TRBJ2-4	TGTGCCAGCACCGGGACAGGGGACGGTCAGGCCGCTGGGTCCAAAAACATTCAGTACTTC	CASTGTGDGQAAGSKNIQYF
many	NA	TRBV13	TRBJ2-5	TGTGCCAGCAGCTCCTGGGCGGGACAAGAGACCCAGTACTTC	CASSSWAGQETQYF
many	NA	TRBV28	TRBJ2-7	TGTGCCAGCAGTTTGCCCCCTCAAACGGAAATCTACGAGCAGTACTTC	CASSLPPQTEIYEQYF
NA	NA	TRBV18	TRBJ1-1	TGTGCCAGCTCAGCCGGGGAAGGAGGATTAGGGACTGAAGCTTTCTTT	CASSAGEGGLGTEAFF
NA	TRBD2	TRBV28	TRBJ2-1	TGTGCCAGCAGGTTAGCGGGAGGGCCGATTGAGCAGTTCTTC	CASRLAGGPIEQFF
NA	NA	TRBV7-2	TRBJ1-3	TGTGCCAGCAGCGAAACAAAGACTGGAAACACCATATATTTT	CASSETKTGNTIYF
many	TRBD1	TRBV30	TRBJ2-7	TGTGCCACCCGGACAGGACTGTACGAGCAGTACTTC	CATRTGLYEQYF
many	TRBD1	TRBV2	TRBJ1-6	TGTGCCAGCAGCGTACAGGGGACACCCCTCCACTTT	CASSVQGTPLHF
NA	NA	TRBV12-3/TRBV12-4	TRBJ2-1	TGTGCCAGCACCCCCCCGTGGGCAGAGGAGCAGTTCTTC	CASTPPWAEEQFF
few	TRBD2	TRBV6-1	TRBJ2-7	TGTGCCAGCAGGGGTGGGGGGGAACGGGCGGGCTCCACTTACGAGCAGTACTTC	CASRGGGERAGSTYEQYF
NA	TRBD2	TRBV12-3/TRBV12-4	TRBJ2-5	TGTGCCAGCAGCCGACTGATTAGCGGGGAAGAGACCCAGTACTTC	CASSRLISGEETQYF
NA	NA	TRBV7-2	TRBJ2-1	TGTGCCAGCAGCTTAGTAGGGGGGGGCGGGAAACCCTACAATGAGCAGTTCTTC	CASSLVGGGGKPYNEQFF
many	TRBD1	TRBV28	TRBJ2-6	TGTGCCAGCAGTCGACAGGGTCAAGACTCTGGGGCCAACGTCCTGACTTTC	CASSRQGQDSGANVLTF
many	TRBD2	TRBV7-2	TRBJ2-7	TGTGCCAGCAGCACGGACCTCGGGAGGGACGAGCAGTACTTC	CASSTDLGRDEQYF
NA	NA	TRBV5-4	TRBJ2-7	TGTGCCAGCAGCTTCCAGGGTGTGTTTTACGAGCAGTACTTC	CASSFQGVFYEQYF
few	NA	TRBV10-3	TRBJ1-4	TGTGCCATCAGACAGGGCTTATATGAAAAACTGTTTTTT	CAIRQGLYEKLFF
NA	TRBD1	TRBV27	TRBJ2-7	TGTGCCAGCAGTACAGGGGCGCCAGGCGAGCAGTACTTC	CASSTGAPGEQYF
NA	NA	TRBV15	TRBJ1-2	TGTGCCACCAGCAGAGATGATTCCAGTGGAGACAGTACTCTCAAGGGCTACACCTTC	CATSRDDSSGDSTLKGYTF
few	TRBD2	TRBV10-3	TRBJ2-1	TGTGCCACGGTAGCGGGAGGGCACTACAATGAGCAGTTCTTC	CATVAGGHYNEQFF
NA	TRBD1	TRBV6-2/TRBV6-3	TRBJ1-1	TGTGCCAGTACCCAGGGGGCTGAAGCTTTCTTT	CASTQGAEAFF
NA	NA	TRBV6-1	TRBJ1-2	TGTGCCAGCAGTGATAGGGGGGCCTATGGCTACACCTTC	CASSDRGAYGYTF
few	TRBD1	TRBV11-2	TRBJ1-6	TGCGCCAGCAGCCAAGATCGGGGGGACAGTAATTCACCCCTCCACTTT	CASSQDRGDSNSPLHF
NA	NA	TRBV20-1	TRBJ2-7	TGCAGTGCAGCGCCGCAGATTGGACAGCAGTACTTC	CSAAPQIGQQYF
many	TRBD1	TRBV6-1	TRBJ2-7	TGTGCCAGCAGTAAGCCGGGACAGAGCTCCTACGAGCAGTACTTC	CASSKPGQSSYEQYF
few	NA	TRBV28	TRBJ2-5	TGTGCCAGCGAGATGGAAGAGACCCAGTACTTC	CASEMEETQYF
NA	NA	TRBV6-1	TRBJ1-5	TGTGCCAGCATCCCGGCTCTCCGAGGCCCCCAGCATTTT	CASIPALRGPQHF